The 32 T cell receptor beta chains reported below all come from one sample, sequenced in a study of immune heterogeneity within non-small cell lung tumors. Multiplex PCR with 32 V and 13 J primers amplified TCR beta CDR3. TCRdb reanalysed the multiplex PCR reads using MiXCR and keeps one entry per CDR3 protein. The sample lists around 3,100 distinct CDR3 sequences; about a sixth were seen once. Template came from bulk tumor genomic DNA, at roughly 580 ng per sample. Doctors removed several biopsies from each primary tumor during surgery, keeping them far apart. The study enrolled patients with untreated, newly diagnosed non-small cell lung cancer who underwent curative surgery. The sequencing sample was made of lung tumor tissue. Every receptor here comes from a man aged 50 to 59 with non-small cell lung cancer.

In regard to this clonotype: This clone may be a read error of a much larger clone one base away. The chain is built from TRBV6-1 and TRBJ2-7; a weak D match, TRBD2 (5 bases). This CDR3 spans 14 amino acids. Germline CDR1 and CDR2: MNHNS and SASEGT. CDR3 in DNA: TGTGCCAGCACCCTCGCCCGGACTTACTACGAGCGGTACTTC. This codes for CASTLARTYYERYF.

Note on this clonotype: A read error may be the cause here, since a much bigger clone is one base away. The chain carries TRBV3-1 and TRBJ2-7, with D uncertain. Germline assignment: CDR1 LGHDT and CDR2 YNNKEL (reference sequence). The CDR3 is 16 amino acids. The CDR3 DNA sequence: TGTGCCAGCAGCCAAGCCGGCAGACCCAGCTCCTACGAGAAGTACTTC. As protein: CASSQAGRPSSYEKYF.

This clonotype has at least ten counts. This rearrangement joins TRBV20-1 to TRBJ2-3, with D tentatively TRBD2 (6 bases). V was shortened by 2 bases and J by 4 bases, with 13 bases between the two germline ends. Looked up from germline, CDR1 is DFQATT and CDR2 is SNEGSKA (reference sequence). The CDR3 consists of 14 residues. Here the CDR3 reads CSARRGGGADTQYF. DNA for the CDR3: TGCAGTGCTAGAAGGGGAGGTGGGGCAGATACGCAGTATTTT.

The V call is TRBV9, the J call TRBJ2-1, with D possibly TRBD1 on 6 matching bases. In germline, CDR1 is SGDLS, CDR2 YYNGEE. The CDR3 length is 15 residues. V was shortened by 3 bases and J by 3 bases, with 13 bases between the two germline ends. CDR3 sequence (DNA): TGTGCCAGCAGCGAATCTCCGGGACACTACAATGAGCAGTTCTTC. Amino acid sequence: CASSESPGHYNEQFF.

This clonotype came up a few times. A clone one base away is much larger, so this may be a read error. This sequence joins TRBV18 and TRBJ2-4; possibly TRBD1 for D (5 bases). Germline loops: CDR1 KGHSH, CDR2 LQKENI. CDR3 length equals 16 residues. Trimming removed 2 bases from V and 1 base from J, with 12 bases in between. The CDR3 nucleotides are TGTGCCAGCTCACCAAAACAGGTTGGGGCCAAAAACATTCAGTACTTC. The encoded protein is CASSPKQVGAKNIQYF. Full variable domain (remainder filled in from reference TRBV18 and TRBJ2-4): NAGVMQNPRHLVRRRGQEARLRCSPMKGHSHVYWYRQLPEEGLKFMVYLQKENIIDESGMPKERFSAEFPKEGPSILRIQQVVRGDSAAYFCASSPKQVGAKNIQYFGAGTRLSVL.

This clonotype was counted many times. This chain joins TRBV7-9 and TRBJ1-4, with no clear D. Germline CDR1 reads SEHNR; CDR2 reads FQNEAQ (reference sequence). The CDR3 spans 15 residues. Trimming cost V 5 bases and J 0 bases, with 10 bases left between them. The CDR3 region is CASSVDLATNEKLFF. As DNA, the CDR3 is TGTGCCAGCAGCGTAGACCTTGCAACTAATGAAAAACTGTTTTTT.

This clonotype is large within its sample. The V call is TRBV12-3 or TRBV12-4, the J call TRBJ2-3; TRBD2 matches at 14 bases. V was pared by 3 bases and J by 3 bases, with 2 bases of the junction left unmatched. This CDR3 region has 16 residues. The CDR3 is CASSLGLAGVTDTQYF. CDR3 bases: TGTGCCAGCAGTTTGGGACTAGCGGGGGTAACAGATACGCAGTATTTT.

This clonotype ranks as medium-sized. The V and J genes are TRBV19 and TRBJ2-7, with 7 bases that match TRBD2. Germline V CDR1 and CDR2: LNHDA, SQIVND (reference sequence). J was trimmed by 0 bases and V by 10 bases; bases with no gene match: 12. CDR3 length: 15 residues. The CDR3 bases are TGTGCCAAAGTAGTATGTGGGGGGGGCTCCTACGAGCAGTACTTC. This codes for CAKVVCGGGSYEQYF.

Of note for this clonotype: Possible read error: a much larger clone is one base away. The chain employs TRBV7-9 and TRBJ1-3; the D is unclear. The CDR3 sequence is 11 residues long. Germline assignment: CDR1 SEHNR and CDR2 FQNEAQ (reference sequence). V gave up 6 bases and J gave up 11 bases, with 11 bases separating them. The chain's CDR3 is CASSSGVPIYF. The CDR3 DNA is TGTGCCAGCAGTTCAGGAGTGCCCATATATTTT.

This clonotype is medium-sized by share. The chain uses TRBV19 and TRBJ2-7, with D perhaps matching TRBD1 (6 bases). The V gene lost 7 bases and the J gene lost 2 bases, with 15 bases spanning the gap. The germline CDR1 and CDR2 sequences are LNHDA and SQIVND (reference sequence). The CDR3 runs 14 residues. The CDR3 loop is CASKPGHLTYEQYF. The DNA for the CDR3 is TGTGCCAGTAAACCGGGACACTTAACCTACGAGCAGTACTTC.

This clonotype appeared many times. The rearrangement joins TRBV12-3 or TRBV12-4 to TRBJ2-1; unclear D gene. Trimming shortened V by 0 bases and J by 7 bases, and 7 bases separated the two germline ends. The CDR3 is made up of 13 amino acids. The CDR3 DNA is TGTGCCAGCAGTTTAGCAGGGCGTAATGAGCAGTTCTTC. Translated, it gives CASSLAGRNEQFF.

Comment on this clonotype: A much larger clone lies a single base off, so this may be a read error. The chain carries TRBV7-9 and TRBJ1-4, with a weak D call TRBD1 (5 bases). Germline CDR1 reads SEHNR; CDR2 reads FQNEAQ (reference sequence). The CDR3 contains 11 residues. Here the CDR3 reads CTSSFGRGLFF. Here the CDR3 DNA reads TGTACCAGCAGCTTTGGGAGGGGCCTGTTTTTT. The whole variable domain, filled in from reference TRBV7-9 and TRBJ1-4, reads DTGVSQNPRHKITKRGQNVTFRCDPISEHNRLYWYRQTLGQGPEFLTYFQNEAQLEKSRLLSDRFSAERPKGSFSTLEIQRTEQGDSAMYLCTSSFGRGLFFGSGTQLSVL.

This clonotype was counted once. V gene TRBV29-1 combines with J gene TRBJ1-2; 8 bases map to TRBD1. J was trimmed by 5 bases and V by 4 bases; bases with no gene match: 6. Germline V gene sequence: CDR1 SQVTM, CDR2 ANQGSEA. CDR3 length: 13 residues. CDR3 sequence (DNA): TGCAGCGTTGCTAGGACAGGGATTTATGGCTACACCTTC. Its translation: CSVARTGIYGYTF.

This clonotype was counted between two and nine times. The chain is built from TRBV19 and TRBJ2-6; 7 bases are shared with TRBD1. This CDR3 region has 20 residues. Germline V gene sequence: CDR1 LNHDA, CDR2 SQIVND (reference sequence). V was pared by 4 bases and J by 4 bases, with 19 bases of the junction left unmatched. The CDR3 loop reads CASSNYSGTAIRPGANVLTF. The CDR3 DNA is TGTGCCAGTAGTAACTACTCCGGGACAGCAATCCGCCCCGGGGCCAACGTCCTGACTTTC.

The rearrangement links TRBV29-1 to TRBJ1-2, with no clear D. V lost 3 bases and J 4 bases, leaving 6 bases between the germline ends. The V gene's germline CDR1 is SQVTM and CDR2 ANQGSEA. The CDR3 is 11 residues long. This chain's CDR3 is CSVDGIYGYTF. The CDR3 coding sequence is TGCAGCGTTGACGGGATCTATGGCTACACCTTC.

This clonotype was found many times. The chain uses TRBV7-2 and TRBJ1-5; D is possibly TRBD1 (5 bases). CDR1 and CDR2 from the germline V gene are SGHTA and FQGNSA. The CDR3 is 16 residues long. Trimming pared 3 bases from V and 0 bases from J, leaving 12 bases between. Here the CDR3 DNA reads TGTGCCAGCAGCTTCGTGGGGGGAGTTAGCAATCAGCCCCAGCATTTT. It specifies CASSFVGGVSNQPQHF.

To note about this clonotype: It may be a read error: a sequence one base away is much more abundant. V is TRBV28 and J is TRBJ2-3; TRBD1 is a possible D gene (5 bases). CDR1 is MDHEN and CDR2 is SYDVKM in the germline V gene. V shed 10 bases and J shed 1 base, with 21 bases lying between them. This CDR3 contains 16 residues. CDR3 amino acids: CAICIRQNPRTDTQYF. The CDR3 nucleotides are TGTGCCATCTGTATTCGACAGAACCCACGCACAGATACGCAGTATTTT.

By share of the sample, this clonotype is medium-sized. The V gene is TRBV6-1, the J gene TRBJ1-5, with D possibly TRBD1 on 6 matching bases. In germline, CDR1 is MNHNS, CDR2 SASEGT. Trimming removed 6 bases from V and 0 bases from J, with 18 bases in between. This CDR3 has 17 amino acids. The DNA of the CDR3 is TGTGCCAGCAGCTCACTAGGGGGGGAATATAGCAATCAGCCCCAGCATTTT. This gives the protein CASSSLGGEYSNQPQHF.

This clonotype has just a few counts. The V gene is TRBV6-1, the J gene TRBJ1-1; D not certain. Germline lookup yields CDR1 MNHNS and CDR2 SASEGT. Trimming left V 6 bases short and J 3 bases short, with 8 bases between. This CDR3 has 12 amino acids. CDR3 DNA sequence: TGTGCCAGCAGAGTATCGGACACTGAAGCTTTCTTT. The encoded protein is CASRVSDTEAFF.

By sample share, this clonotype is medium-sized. The CDR3 coding sequence is TGTGCCTGGAGTCGCACGGGGGCTTCTGGGGCCAACGTCCTGACTTTC. The encoded protein is CAWSRTGASGANVLTF. This sequence joins TRBV30 and TRBJ2-6, with D perhaps given as TRBD1 or TRBD2 (6 bases each). The V end was cut by 2 bases, the J end by 1 base, with 12 bases between. This CDR3 is 16 amino acids long. From germline, CDR1 is GTSNPN and CDR2 SVGIG (reference sequence).

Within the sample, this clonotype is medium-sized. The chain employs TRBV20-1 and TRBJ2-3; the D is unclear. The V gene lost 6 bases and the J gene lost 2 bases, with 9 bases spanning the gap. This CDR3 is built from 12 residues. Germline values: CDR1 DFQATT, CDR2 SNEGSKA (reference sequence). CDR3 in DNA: TGCAGTGCCCTCAAATACACAGATACGCAGTATTTT. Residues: CSALKYTDTQYF.

The CDR3 loop is CASSRSGTGNSEQYF. CDR3 in DNA: TGTGCCAGCTCACGATCCGGGACAGGGAATTCCGAGCAGTACTTC. This sequence joins TRBV18 and TRBJ2-7; TRBD1 agrees at 9 bases. Germline V gene data show CDR1 as KGHSH and CDR2 as LQKENI. The CDR3 length is 15 residues. V lost 4 bases to trimming and J lost 6 bases; unmatched junction nucleotides: 10.

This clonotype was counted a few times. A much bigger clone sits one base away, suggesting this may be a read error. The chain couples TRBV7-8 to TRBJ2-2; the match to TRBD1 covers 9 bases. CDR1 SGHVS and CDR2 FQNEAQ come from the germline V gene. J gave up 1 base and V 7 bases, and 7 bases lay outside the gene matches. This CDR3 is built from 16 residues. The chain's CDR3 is CASTPQTGGNTGELFF. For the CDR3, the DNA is TGTGCCAGCACCCCTCAGACAGGGGGGAACACCGGGGAGCTGTTTTTT.

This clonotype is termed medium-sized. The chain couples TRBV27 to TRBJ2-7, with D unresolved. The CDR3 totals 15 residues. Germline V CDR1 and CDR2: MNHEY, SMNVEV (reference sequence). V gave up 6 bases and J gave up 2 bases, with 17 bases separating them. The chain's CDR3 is CASSFEPGRTYEQYF. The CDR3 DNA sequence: TGTGCCAGCAGCTTCGAACCGGGCCGAACCTACGAGCAGTACTTC.

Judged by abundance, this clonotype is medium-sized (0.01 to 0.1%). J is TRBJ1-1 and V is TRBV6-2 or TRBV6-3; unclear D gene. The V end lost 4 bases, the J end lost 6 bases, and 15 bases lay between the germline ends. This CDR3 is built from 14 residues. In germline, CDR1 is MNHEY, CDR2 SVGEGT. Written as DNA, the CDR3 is TGTGCCAGCAGTTTGGACGGCCGAAGGGCTGAAGCTTTCTTT. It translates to CASSLDGRRAEAFF.

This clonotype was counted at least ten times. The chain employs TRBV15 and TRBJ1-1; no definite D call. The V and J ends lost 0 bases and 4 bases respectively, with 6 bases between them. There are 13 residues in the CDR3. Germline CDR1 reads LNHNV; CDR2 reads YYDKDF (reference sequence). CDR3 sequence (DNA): TGTGCCACCAGCAGAGAGGGCCCCACTGAAGCTTTCTTT. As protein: CATSREGPTEAFF.

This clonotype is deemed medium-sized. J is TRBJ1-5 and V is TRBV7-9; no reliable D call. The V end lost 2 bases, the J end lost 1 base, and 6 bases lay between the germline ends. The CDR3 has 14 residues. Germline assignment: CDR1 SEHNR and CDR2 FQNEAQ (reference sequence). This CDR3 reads CASSLTNSNQPQHF. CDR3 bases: TGTGCCAGCAGCTTAACGAACAGCAATCAGCCCCAGCATTTT.

CDR3 sequence: CSRDSLGGTQYF. Here the CDR3 DNA reads TGCAGCAGGGACAGCCTAGGAGGAACCCAGTACTTC. The chain carries TRBV20-1 and TRBJ2-5, with 7 bases matching TRBD1. This CDR3 comprises 12 residues. Germline V gene lookup returns CDR1 DFQATT and CDR2 SNEGSKA (reference sequence).

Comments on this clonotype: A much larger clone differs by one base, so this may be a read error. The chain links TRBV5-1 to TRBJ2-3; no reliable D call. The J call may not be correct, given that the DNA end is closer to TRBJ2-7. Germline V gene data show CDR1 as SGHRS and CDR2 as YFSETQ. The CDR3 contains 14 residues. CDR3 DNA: TGCGCCAGCAGCCCTCGGACGCTAGAGGCCGAGCAGTACTTC. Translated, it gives CASSPRTLEAEQYF.

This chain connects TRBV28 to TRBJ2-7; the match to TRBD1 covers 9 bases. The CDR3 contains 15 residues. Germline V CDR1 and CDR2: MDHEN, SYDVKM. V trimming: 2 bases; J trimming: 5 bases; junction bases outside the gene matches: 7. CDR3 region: CASSLAGTGSHEQYF. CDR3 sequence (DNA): TGTGCCAGCAGTTTAGCCGGGACAGGGAGCCACGAGCAGTACTTC. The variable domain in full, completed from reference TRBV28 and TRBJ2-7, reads DVKVTQSSRYLVKRTGEKVFLECVQDMDHENMFWYRQDPGLGLRLIYFSYDVKMKEKGDIPEGYSVSREKKERFSLILESASTNQTSMYLCASSLAGTGSHEQYFGPGTRLTVT.

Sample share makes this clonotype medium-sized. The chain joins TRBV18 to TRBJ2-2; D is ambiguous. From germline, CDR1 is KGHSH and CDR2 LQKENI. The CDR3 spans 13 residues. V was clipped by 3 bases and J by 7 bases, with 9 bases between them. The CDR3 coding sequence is TGTGCCAGCTCACCCAGGCAAGACGGGGAGCTGTTTTTT. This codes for CASSPRQDGELFF.

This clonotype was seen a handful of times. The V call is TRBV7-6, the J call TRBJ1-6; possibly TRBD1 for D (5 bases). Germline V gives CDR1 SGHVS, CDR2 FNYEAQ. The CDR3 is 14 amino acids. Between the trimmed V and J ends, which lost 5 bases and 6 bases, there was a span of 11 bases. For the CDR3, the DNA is TGTGCCAGCAGCCAGACAGATTTTAATTCACCCCTCCACTTT. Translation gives CASSQTDFNSPLHF.